The present T cell receptor beta chain was sequenced within a study of shared clonotypes between healthy human individuals. Some clones are missing from TCRdb's copy, which holds only in-frame ones; the method was immunoSEQ multiplex PCR. The sample shows roughly 1.5 million clones, 95% to 99% of them seen only once. The CDR3 spans 15 residues. Germline V lookup: CDR1 MDHEN, CDR2 SYDVKM. The V gene lost 5 bases and the J gene lost 3 bases, with 16 bases spanning the gap. The TCR comes from a man aged 30 to 45 in good health. The sequencing sample was made of naive CD4+ T cells sorted from blood. The subset is: CD45RA+ positively selected. This chain joins TRBV28 and TRBJ1-1; D possibly corresponds to TRBD1 (5 bases). The chain's CDR3 is CASSPWTLGHTEAFF. CDR3 nucleotide sequence: TGTGCCAGCAGTCCCTGGACCCTGGGACACACTGAAGCTTTCTTT.